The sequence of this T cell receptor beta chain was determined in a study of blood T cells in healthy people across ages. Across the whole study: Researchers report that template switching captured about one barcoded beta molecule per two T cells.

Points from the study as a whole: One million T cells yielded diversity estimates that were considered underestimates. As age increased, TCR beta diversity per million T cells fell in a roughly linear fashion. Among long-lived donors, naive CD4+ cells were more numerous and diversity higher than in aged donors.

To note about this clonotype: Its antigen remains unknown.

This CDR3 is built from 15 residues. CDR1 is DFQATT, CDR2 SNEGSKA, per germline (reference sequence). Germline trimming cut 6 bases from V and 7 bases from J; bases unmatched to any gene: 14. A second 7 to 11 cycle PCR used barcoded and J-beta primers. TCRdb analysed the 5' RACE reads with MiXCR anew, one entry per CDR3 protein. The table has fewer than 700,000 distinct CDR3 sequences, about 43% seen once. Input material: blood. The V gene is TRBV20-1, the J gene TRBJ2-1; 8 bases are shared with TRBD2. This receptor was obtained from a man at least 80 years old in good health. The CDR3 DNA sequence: TGCAGTGCCGTCATTGGCGGGAGGCGTAGGAATGAGCAGTTCTTC. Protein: CSAVIGGRRRNEQFF.